One sample yielded the 8 T cell receptor beta chains listed below, sequenced in a study of T cells expressing NK-cell markers. Using the 5' RACE reads, TCRdb records one entry per CDR3 protein without DNA. Across about 460,000 distinct CDR3 sequences, the top ten clones capture 1.4% of the sample. Specimen: blood T cells: a sorted CD56 or NKG2C T cell subset, CD4+ or CD8+ T cells, or bulk PBMC T cells (not recorded which). These receptors all stem from a woman aged 45-65 years in good health.

The chain uses TRBV7-6 and TRBJ2-5; the TRBD1 assignment by TCRdb is unverifiable without DNA. This CDR3 is 15 amino acids long. Germline CDR1 SGHVS, CDR2 FNYEAQ. The CDR3 sequence is CASSGGTGYQETQYF. Supplemented by reference TRBV7-6 and TRBJ2-5, the full variable domain reads GAGVSQSPRYKVTKRGQDVALRCDPISGHVSLYWYRQALGQGPEFLTYFNYEAQQDKSGLPNDRFSAERPEGSISTLTIQRTEQRDSAMYRCASSGGTGYQETQYFGPGTRLLVL.

The chain has TRBV6-1 and TRBJ2-5; TCRdb gives TRBD1 as the D gene, but with no DNA this cannot be confirmed. This CDR3 has 13 residues. Germline CDR1 and CDR2: MNHNS and SASEGT. The CDR3 region is CASSPDRVETQYF.

V is TRBV9 and J is TRBJ1-1; the TCRdb call, TRBD1, lacks DNA for checking. The CDR3 runs to 15 residues. Per the germline V gene, CDR1 is SGDLS and CDR2 is YYNGEE. The CDR3: CASSVDYTGRTEAFF. Supplemented by reference TRBV9 and TRBJ1-1, the full variable domain reads DSGVTQTPKHLITATGQRVTLRCSPRSGDLSVYWYQQSLDQGLQFLIQYYNGEERAKGNILERFSAQQFPDLHSELNLSSLELGDSALYFCASSVDYTGRTEAFFGQGTRLTVV.

The chain couples TRBV12-3 or TRBV12-4 to TRBJ1-5. This CDR3 is built from 15 residues. The CDR3 here is CASTQGPASNQPQHF.

The V gene is TRBV12-3 or TRBV12-4, the J gene TRBJ1-2; TCRdb designates TRBD1, a call that cannot be tested without DNA. The CDR3 is 16 residues long. CDR3 loop: CASSLTRQSSSYGYTF.

This sequence joins TRBV12-3 or TRBV12-4 and TRBJ2-2; without DNA, the TCRdb call of TRBD2 cannot be checked. The CDR3 is 15 amino acids. The CDR3: CASMPGGHNTGELFF.

The gene calls are TRBV30 and TRBJ2-6; without DNA, the TCRdb call of TRBD1 cannot be checked. CDR3 length: 18 amino acids. Germline loops: CDR1 GTSNPN, CDR2 SVGIG (reference sequence). CDR3 in amino acids: CAWSVTRTGGPGANVLTF.

The J gene is TRBJ2-2, the V gene TRBV5-1. The V gene's germline CDR1 is SGHRS and CDR2 YFSETQ. This CDR3 is built from 15 residues. CDR3 sequence reads: CASSLVGMDTGELFF.